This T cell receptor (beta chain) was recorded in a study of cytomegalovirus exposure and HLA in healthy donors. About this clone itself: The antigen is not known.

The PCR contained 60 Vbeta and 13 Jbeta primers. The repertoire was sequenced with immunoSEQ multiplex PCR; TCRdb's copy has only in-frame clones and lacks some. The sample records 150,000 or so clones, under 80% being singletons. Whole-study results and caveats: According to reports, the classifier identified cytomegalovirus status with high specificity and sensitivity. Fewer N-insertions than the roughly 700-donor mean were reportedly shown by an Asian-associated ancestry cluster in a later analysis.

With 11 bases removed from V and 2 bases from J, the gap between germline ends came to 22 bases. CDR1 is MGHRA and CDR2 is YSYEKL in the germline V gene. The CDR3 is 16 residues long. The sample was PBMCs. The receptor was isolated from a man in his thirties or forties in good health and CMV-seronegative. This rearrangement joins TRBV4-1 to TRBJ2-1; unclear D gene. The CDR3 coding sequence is TGCGCCGTAGGCAGCGAGATAATCCGAACCTACAATGAGCAGTTCTTC. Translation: CAVGSEIIRTYNEQFF.